This note documents a single T cell receptor beta chain sequence. Those enrolled, adults aged about 18 to 89 years, came from around 25 US areas. Cohorts were based on clinical histories the participants reported. This entry comes from a study of blood T cell repertoires in COVID-19. Study at large: The United States, Italy and Spain were the sources of the acute and convalescent COVID-19 samples.

The repertoire was sequenced with immunoSEQ multiplex PCR; TCRdb's copy has only in-frame clones and lacks some. Of about 180,000 clones in the sample, approximately 85% are singletons; the top ten hold 5% to 8%. The germline V and J ends were trimmed by 1 base and 8 bases, with 11 bases remaining between them. The CDR3 runs 12 residues. The germline V gene has CDR1 SQVTM and CDR2 ANQGSEA. Input material: PBMCs or T cells enriched from blood (not recorded which). The genes are TRBV29-1 and TRBJ1-2, with D tentatively TRBD1 (6 bases). The sequence was collected from a man in his forties or fifties who had recovered from COVID-19. The CDR3 DNA reads TGCAGCGTTGAAGGTCTGGGGGCGGGCTACACCTTC. Protein product: CSVEGLGAGYTF.